Each of the 9 T cell receptor beta chains below was sequenced from the same sample in a study of CDR3 diversity in severe acne. TCRdb recomputed calls from the PCR reads with MiXCR, one row per CDR3 protein. The sample has some 90,000 distinct CDR3 sequences; about 52% are singletons. Sequencing was performed on blood. The receptors derive from a male donor in good health, serving as a control.

This clonotype was seen at least ten times. The chain carries TRBV19 and TRBJ1-4; D unresolved. This CDR3 comprises 13 residues. V lost 7 bases, J lost 4 bases, and 10 bases lay in between. Germline CDR1 and CDR2: LNHDA and SQIVND (reference sequence). In nucleotides, the CDR3 is TGTGCCAGTAAGAGGAATCATAATGAAAAACTGTTTTTT. It encodes CASKRNHNEKLFF.

J is TRBJ1-1 and V is TRBV15; no clear D gene. Trimming took off 0 bases at V and 1 base at J, with 9 bases between the two ends. Germline V CDR1 and CDR2: LNHNV, YYDKDF (reference sequence). The CDR3 length is 15 residues. The CDR3 DNA sequence: TGTGCCACCAGCAGAGATAGTGTACCGAACACTGAAGCTTTCTTT. Its protein is CATSRDSVPNTEAFF.

The rearrangement links TRBV20-1 to TRBJ2-7; a weak D match, TRBD2 (5 bases). The CDR3 covers 11 residues. V lost 8 bases and J lost 2, with 10 bases in between. Germline loops: CDR1 DFQATT, CDR2 SNEGSKA (reference sequence). CDR3 sequence reads: CSSEGAYEQYF. The CDR3 nucleotides read TGCAGTTCAGAGGGAGCCTACGAGCAGTACTTC.

V is TRBV6-1 and J is TRBJ2-3; 8 bases are shared with TRBD1. The CDR3 spans 12 residues. V gave up 5 bases and J gave up 6 bases; unmatched junction bases: 1. Germline lookup yields CDR1 MNHNS and CDR2 SASEGT. CDR3 amino acids: CASSRDRDTQYF. DNA of the CDR3: TGTGCCAGCAGTCGGGACAGGGATACGCAGTATTTT.

The CDR3 loop reads CASSAPWGGTEAFF. CDR3 DNA sequence: TGTGCCAGCAGTGCACCATGGGGAGGTACTGAAGCTTTCTTT. This chain uses TRBV6-5 with TRBJ1-1; D not certain. Germline CDR1 and CDR2: MNHEY and SVGAGI. CDR3 length equals 14 residues. V was clipped by 5 bases and J by 5 bases, with 15 bases between them.

The chain is built from TRBV20-1 and TRBJ2-7, with D perhaps being TRBD1 or TRBD2 (6 bases each). The V gene lost 5 bases and the J gene lost 7 bases, with 18 bases spanning the gap. Germline CDR1 DFQATT, CDR2 SNEGSKA (reference sequence). CDR3 size: 13 residues. The CDR3 loop reads CSAQWGAHNEQYF. In DNA, the CDR3 is TGCAGTGCTCAGTGGGGGGCCCACAATGAGCAGTACTTC.

This clonotype was counted between two and nine times. The rearrangement links TRBV20-1 to TRBJ1-4; weak D call: TRBD1 (5 bases). The germline CDR1 and CDR2 sequences are DFQATT and SNEGSKA (reference sequence). The CDR3 loop spans 13 amino acids. V lost 6 bases, J lost 8 bases, and 16 bases lay in between. The CDR3 bases are TGCAGTGCCCGGGACTCCCTGGGCGAAAAACTGTTTTTT. This translates into CSARDSLGEKLFF.

This clonotype turned up a few times. Since a much larger clone is just one base distant, this may be a read error. The rearrangement joins TRBV5-6 to TRBJ1-1, with a possible D match to TRBD1 (6 bases). The CDR3 consists of 14 residues. Germline V gene sequence: CDR1 SGHDT, CDR2 YYEEEE. The CDR3 DNA sequence: TGTGCCGGCAGCACCGGGGTGACAGGCACTGAAGCTTTCTTT. It translates to CAGSTGVTGTEAFF.

This chain uses TRBV11-2 with TRBJ2-5, with TRBD1 matching 9 bases. Per germline, CDR1 SGHAT and CDR2 FQNNGV. This CDR3 region has 15 residues. V trimming: 5 bases; J trimming: 5 bases; junction bases outside the gene matches: 9. CDR3 coding DNA: TGTGCCAGCAGCCTTAGTAGGACAGGGGCCGAGACCCAGTACTTC. Translated: CASSLSRTGAETQYF.